This T cell receptor (beta chain) derives from a study of pediatric ulcerative colitis. One to two pinch biopsies were taken from the rectum during colonoscopy. This CDR3 comprises 16 residues. V lost 4 bases, J lost 0 bases, and 18 bases lay in between. In germline, CDR1 is SQVTM, CDR2 ANQGSEA. For this clone: Antigen unknown.

The data were produced by immunoSEQ multiplex PCR, yet TCRdb's version contains in-frame clones alone and is incomplete. The data hold tens of thousands of clones, with 75% observed a single time. Overall study results and limits: A couple of rectal clonotypes were found only in ulcerative colitis patients, all of them. Blood-derived T cells may be present in rectal pinch biopsies.

The sample consisted of gut tissue. The genes are TRBV29-1 and TRBJ1-2, with D perhaps matching TRBD1 (5 bases). The clonotype comes from a boy aged 5-17 years with severe ulcerative colitis. The CDR3 DNA follows: TGCAGCGTTGTAATTCCAGGGCAGGGCTCTAACTATGGCTACACCTTC. This codes for CSVVIPGQGSNYGYTF.